This T cell receptor beta chain is drawn from a study of neoadjuvant anti-PD-1 for oral cavity cancer. Study-level findings and limits: TCR analyses covered only a few patients per response group.

This CDR3 region has 15 residues. V shed 6 bases and J shed 0 bases, with 14 bases lying between them. CDR1 and CDR2 from the germline V gene are SGHDT and YYEEEE. Remarks on this clone: The antigen is undetermined.

Six replicates per PBMC sample, mostly from approximately 0.45 ug of genomic DNA. The repertoire was sequenced with immunoSEQ multiplex PCR; TCRdb's copy has only in-frame clones and lacks some. The data hold 8,000 to 10,000 clones, with around three quarters observed a single time. Time point noted: after neoadjuvant nivolumab, at surgical resection. Cohort: HPV-negative, locally advanced oral cavity squamous cell carcinoma patients. This specimen consisted of PBMCs, obtained after nivolumab (anti-PD-1) treatment. The TCR was taken from a person aged 35-79 years with oral cavity squamous cell carcinoma. The V call is TRBV5-6, the J call TRBJ2-3, with a tentative D call TRBD1 (7 bases). The CDR3: CASNKQGRSTDTQYF. The CDR3 nucleotides read TGTGCCAGCAACAAACAGGGGAGGAGCACAGATACGCAGTATTTT.